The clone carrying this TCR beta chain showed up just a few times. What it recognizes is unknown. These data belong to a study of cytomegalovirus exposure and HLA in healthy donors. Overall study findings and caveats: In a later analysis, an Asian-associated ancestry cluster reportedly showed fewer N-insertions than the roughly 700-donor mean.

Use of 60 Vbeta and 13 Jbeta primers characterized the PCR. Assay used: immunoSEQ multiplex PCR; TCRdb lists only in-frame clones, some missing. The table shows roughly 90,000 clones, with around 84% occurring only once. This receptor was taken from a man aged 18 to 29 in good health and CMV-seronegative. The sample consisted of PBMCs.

This CDR3 reads CASSLGLGRTFGPLTDTQYF. The DNA for the CDR3 is TGTGCCAGCAGCTTGGGTCTCGGCCGAACTTTTGGGCCCCTCACAGATACGCAGTATTTT. This chain links TRBV5-5 with TRBJ2-3; D call uncertain. V lost 0 bases, J lost 2 bases, and 25 bases lay in between. The CDR3 sequence is 20 residues long. Germline V CDR1 and CDR2: SGHKS, YYEKEE (reference sequence). The full variable domain, its missing parts supplied by reference TRBV5-5 and TRBJ2-3, is DAGVTQSPTHLIKTRGQQVTLRCSPISGHKSVSWYQQVLGQGPQFIFQYYEKEERGRGNFPDRFSARQFPNYSSELNVNALLLGDSALYLCASSLGLGRTFGPLTDTQYFGPGTRLTVL.